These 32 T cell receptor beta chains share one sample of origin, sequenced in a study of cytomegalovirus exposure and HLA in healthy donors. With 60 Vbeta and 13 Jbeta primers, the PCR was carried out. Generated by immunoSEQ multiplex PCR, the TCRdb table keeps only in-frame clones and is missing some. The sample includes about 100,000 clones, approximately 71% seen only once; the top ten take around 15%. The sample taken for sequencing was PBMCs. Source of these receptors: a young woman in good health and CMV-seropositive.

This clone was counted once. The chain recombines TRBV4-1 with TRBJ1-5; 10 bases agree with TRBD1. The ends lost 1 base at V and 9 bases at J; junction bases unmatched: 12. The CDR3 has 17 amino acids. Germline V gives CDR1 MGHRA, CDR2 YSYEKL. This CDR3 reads CASSQAPQGQGRGPQHF. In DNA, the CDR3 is TGCGCCAGCAGCCAAGCCCCACAGGGACAGGGGAGGGGGCCCCAGCATTTT.

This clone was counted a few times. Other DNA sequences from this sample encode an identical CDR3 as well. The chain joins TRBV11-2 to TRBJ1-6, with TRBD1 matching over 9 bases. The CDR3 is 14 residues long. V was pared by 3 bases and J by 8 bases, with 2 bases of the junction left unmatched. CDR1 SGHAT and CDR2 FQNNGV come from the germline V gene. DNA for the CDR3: TGTGCCAGCAGCTTGACAGGGGGGGATTCACCCCTCCACTTT. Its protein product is CASSLTGGDSPLHF.

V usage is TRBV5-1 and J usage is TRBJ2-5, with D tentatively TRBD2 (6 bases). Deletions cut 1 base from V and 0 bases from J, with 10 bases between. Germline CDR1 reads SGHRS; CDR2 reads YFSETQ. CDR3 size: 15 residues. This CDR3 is CASSLRLDDQETQYF. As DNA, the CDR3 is TGCGCCAGCAGCTTGAGACTAGACGACCAAGAGACCCAGTACTTC.

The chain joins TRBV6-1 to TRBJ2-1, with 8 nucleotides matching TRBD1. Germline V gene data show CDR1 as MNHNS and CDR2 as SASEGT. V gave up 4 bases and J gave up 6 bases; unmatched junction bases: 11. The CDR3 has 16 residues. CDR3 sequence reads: CASSGPGGQGINEQFF. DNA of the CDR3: TGTGCCAGCAGTGGACCAGGGGGCCAGGGGATCAATGAGCAGTTCTTC.

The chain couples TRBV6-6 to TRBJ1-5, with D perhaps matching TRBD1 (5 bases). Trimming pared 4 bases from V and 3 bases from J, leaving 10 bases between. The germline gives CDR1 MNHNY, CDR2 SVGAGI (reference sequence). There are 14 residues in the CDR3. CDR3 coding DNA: TGTGCCAGCAGTTTTGTAGGGGACAATCAGCCCCAGCATTTT. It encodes CASSFVGDNQPQHF.

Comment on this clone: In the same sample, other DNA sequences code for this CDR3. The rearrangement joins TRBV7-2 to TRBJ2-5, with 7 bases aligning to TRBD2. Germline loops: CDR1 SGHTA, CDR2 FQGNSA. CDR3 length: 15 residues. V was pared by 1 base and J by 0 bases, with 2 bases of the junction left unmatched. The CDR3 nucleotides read TGTGCCAGCAGCTTAGGGGGGGGAAACCAAGAGACCCAGTACTTC. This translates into CASSLGGGNQETQYF.

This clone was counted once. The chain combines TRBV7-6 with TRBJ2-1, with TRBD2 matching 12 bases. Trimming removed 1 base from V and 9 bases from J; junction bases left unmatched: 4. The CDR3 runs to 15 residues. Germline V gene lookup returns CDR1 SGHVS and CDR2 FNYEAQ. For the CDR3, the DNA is TGTGCCAGCAGCTTAGTGGGACTAGCGGGCGGTGAGCAGTTCTTC. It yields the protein CASSLVGLAGGEQFF.

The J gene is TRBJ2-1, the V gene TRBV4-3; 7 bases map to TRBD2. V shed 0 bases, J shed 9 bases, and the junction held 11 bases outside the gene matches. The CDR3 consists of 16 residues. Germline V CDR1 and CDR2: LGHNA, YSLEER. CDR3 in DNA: TGCGCCAGCAGCCAAGAGATCGGACTAGGCGGCGTTGAGCAGTTCTTC. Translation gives CASSQEIGLGGVEQFF.

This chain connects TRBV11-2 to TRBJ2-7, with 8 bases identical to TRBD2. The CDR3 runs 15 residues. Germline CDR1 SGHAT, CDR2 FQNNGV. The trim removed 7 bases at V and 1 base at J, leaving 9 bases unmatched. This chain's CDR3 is CASTSSSGGSYEQYF. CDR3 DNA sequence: TGTGCCAGCACCTCGTCGAGCGGGGGATCCTACGAGCAGTACTTC.

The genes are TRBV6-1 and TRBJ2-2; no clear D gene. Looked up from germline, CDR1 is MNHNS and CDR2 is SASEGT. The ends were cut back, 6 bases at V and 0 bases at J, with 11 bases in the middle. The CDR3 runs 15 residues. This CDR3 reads CASRERYANTGELFF. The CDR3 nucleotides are TGTGCCAGCAGGGAGAGGTACGCGAACACCGGGGAGCTGTTTTTT.

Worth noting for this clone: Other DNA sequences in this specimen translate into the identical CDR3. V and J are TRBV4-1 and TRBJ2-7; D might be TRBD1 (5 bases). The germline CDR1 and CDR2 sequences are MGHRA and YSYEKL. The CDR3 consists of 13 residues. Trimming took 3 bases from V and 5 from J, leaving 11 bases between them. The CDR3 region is CASSQRQGDEQYF. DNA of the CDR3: TGCGCCAGCAGCCAGAGGCAGGGCGACGAGCAGTACTTC.

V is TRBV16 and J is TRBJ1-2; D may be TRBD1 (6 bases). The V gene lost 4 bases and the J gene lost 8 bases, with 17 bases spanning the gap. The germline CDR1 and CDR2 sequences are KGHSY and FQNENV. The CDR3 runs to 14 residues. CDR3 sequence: CASSLGGPKGGYTF. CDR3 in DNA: TGTGCCAGCAGCCTGGGGGGGCCGAAGGGGGGCTACACCTTC.

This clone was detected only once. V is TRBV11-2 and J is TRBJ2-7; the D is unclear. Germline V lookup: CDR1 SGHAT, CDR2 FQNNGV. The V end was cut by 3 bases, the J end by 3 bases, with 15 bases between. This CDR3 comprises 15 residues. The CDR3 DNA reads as TGTGCCAGCAGCTTTCGTGGAGCCGTAAACTACGAGCAGTACTTC. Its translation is CASSFRGAVNYEQYF.

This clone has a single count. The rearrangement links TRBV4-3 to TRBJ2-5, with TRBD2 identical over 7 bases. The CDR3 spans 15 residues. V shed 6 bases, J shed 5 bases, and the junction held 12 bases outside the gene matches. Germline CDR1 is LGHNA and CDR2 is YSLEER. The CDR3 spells CASRLAVASGETQYF. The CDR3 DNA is TGCGCCAGCAGGCTAGCGGTCGCGAGTGGTGAGACCCAGTACTTC.

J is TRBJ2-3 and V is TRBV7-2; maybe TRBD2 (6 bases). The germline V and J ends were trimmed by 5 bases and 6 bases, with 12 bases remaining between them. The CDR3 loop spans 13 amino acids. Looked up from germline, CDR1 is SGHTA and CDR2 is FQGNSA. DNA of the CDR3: TGTGCCAGCAGCCGTCCTGGGGGGGATACGCAGTATTTT. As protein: CASSRPGGDTQYF.

The CDR3 region is CASSQGGGPQHF. The CDR3 nucleotides are TGCGCCAGCAGCCAAGGGGGCGGGCCCCAGCATTTT. The chain recombines TRBV4-1 with TRBJ1-5; maybe TRBD1 (5 bases). V lost 1 base and J 9 bases, leaving 7 bases between the germline ends. The CDR3 length is 12 residues. CDR1 and CDR2 from the germline V gene are MGHRA and YSYEKL.

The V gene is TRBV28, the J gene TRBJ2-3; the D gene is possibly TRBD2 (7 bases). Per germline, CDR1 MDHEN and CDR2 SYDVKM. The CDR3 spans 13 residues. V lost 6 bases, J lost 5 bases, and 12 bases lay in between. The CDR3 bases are TGTGCCAGCAGCCCGGGGGGCGTAGATACGCAGTATTTT. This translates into CASSPGGVDTQYF.

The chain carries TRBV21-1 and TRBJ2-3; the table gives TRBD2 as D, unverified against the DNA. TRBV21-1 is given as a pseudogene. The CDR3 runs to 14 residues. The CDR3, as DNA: TGTGCCAGCATACCTAGGCGTAGCACAGATACGCAGTATTTT. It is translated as CASIPRRSTDTQYF.

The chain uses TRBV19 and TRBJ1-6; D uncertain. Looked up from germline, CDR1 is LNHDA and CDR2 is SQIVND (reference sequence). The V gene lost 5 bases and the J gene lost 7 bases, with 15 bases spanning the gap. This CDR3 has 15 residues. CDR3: CASSFGVTINSPLHF. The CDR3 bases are TGTGCCAGTAGTTTCGGGGTGACGATAAATTCACCCCTCCACTTT.

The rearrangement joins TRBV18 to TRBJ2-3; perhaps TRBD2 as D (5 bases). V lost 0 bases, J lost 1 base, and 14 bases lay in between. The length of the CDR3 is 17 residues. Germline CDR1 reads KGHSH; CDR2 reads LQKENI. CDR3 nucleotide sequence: TGTGCCAGCTCACCACCGAACCCTACTAGTGGCACAGATACGCAGTATTTT. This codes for CASSPPNPTSGTDTQYF.

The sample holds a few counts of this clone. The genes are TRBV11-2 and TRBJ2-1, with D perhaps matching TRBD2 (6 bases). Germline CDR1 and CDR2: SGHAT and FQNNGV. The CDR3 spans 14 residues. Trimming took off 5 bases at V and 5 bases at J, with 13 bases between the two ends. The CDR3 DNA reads TGTGCCAGCAGCCCAAGTAGGAGGGACAATGAGCAGTTCTTC. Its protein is CASSPSRRDNEQFF. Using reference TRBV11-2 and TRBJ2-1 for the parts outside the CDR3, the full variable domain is EAGVAQSPRYKIIEKRQSVAFWCNPISGHATLYWYQQILGQGPKLLIQFQNNGVVDDSQLPKDRFSAERLKGVDSTLKIQPAKLEDSAVYLCASSPSRRDNEQFFGPGTRLTVL.

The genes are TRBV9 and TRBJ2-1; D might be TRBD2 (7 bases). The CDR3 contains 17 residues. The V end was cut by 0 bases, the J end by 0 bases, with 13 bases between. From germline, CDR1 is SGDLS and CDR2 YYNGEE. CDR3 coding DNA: TGTGCCAGCAGCGTAGATTACCGGGGGGCCTCCTACAATGAGCAGTTCTTC. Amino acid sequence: CASSVDYRGASYNEQFF.

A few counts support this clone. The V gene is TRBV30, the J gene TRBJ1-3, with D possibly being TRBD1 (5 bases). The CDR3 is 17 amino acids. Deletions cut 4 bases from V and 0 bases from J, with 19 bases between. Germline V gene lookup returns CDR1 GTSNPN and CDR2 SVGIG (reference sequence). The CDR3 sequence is CAWTPPGLLSSGNTIYF. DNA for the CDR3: TGTGCCTGGACTCCCCCGGGACTCCTGAGCTCTGGAAACACCATATATTTT.

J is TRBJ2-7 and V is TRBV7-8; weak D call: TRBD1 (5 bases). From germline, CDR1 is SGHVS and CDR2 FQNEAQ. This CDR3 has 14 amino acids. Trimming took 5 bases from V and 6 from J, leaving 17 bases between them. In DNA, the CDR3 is TGTGCCAGCAGCCATACCCCCGGCAGGGCCGAGCAGTACTTC. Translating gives CASSHTPGRAEQYF.

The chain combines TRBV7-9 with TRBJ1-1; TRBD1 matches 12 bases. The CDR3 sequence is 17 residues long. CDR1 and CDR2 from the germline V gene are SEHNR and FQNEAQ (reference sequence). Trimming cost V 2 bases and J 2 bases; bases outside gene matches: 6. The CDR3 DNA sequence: TGTGCCAGCAGCTTAAGGGACAGGGGGCCCATTAACACTGAAGCTTTCTTT. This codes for CASSLRDRGPINTEAFF.

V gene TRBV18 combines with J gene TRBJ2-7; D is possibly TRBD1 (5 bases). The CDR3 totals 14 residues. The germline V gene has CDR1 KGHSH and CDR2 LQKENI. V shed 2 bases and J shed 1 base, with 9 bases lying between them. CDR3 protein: CASSPLDRSYEQYF. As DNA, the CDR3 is TGTGCCAGCTCACCATTAGACAGATCCTACGAGCAGTACTTC.

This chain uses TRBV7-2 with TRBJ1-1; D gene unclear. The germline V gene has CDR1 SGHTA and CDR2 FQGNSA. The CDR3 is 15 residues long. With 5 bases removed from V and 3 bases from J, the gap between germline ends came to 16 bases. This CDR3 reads CASSPSEAIYTEAFF. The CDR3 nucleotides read TGTGCCAGCAGCCCTTCGGAAGCGATCTACACTGAAGCTTTCTTT.

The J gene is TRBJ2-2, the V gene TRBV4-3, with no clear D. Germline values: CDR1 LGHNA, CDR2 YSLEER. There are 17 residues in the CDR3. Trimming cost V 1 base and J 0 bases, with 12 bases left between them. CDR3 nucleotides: TGCGCCAGCAGCCAAGTGTTGGCAGGCGCGAACACCGGGGAGCTGTTTTTT. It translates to CASSQVLAGANTGELFF.

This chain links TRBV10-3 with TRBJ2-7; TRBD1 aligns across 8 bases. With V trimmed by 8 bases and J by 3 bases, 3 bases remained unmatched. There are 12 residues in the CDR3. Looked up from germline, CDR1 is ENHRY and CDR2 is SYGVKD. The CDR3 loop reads CAISQGGYEQYF. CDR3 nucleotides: TGTGCCATCTCACAGGGGGGCTACGAGCAGTACTTC.

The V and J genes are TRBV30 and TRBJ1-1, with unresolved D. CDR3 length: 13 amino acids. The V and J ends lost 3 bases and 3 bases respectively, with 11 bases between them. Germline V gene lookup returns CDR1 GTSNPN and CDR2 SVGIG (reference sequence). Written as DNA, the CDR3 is TGTGCCTGGAGCGGAGATAGCGACACTGAAGCTTTCTTT. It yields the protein CAWSGDSDTEAFF. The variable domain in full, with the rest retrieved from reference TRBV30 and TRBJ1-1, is SQTIHQWPATLVQPVGSPLSLECTVEGTSNPNLYWYRQAAGRGLQLLFYSVGIGQISSEVPQNLSASRPQDRQFILSSKKLLLSDSGFYLCAWSGDSDTEAFFGQGTRLTVV.

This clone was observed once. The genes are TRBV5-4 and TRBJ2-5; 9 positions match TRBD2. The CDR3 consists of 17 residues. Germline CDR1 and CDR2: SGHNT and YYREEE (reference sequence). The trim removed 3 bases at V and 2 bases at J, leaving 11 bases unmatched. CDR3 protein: CASSSLLGGRDQETQYF. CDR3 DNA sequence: TGTGCCAGCAGCTCCCTTCTTGGCGGGAGGGATCAAGAGACCCAGTACTTC.

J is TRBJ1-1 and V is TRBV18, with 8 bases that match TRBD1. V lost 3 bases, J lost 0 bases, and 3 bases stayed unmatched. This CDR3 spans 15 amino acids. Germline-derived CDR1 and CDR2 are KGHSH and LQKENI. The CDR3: CASSPGTGVNTEAFF. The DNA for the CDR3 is TGTGCCAGCTCACCTGGGACAGGAGTGAACACTGAAGCTTTCTTT. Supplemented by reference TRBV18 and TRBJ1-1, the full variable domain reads NAGVMQNPRHLVRRRGQEARLRCSPMKGHSHVYWYRQLPEEGLKFMVYLQKENIIDESGMPKERFSAEFPKEGPSILRIQQVVRGDSAAYFCASSPGTGVNTEAFFGQGTRLTVV.